This T cell receptor (beta chain) was observed in a study of T cell responses to AZD1222 COVID-19 vaccine (dated by TCRdb to 2020 to 2023). Describing the broader study: AZD1222 recipients with second doses at about 4 weeks or about 12 weeks were pooled, because spike-specific TCR depth and breadth did not differ between schedules. TCR sequencing was performed for roughly 240 trial participants, of whom 200 to 210 were given two doses of AZD1222 and around 26 were given two doses of MenACWY control vaccine. Trial participants were enrolled by age into subgroups of 18-55, 56-69 and 70-plus years, and around 150, 29 and 61 TCR-sequenced participants, respectively, were included in these subgroups. What the study reported, not specific to this receptor: The 56-69-year group was small, and its depth increase did not reach significance, likely because of low power. Conclusions about previously exposed vaccinees were limited because only a handful of AZD1222 recipients were SARS-CoV-2 seropositive at baseline. Participants were mostly white British, with more females than males. The authors suggested clonal diversity may have been underestimated. Because no day 14 peak-response samples were available, repertoires were characterized only after the peak T cell response. After two AZD1222 doses, spike-specific TCR breadth and depth were significantly higher than at day 0 and than in MenACWY recipients. The vaccine-associated CD4 TCRs covered the entire spike protein, and the dominant responses fell in regions 160-218 and 743-854. Reportedly, almost half of the unique spike-specific TCRs recognized epitopes lying outside the regions that are mutated in the B.1.351 and B.1.1.7 variants.

Taken with the paper, the label for time point translates to: baseline before first vaccination. The vaccinee samples were drawn from two UK trials, COV001 and COV002, one of which was a single-blind randomized controlled phase 2/3 trial testing AZD1222 (ChAdOx1 nCoV-19) in healthy adults. For TCRbeta chain sequencing, PBMC samples were collected from trial participants at day 0 and at day 28 after the second dose. Reading from cysteine to phenylalanine, the CDR3 counts 15 amino acids. The sequence is cut down to CDR3 DNA, 45 bases in frame from base 1. Cut back by 1 base and 2 bases, the V and J ends lie 11 bases apart. CDR1 and CDR2, looked up from the germline V gene (reference sequence), are LNHNV and YYDKDF. The CDR3 regions of human TCRbeta chains were analyzed by immunosequencing. As for the authors' bioinformatics: TCRs in the repertoires were matched against a reference library of SARS-CoV-2-specific TCRs that had been generated with the MIRA antigen-specificity platform. Breadth was defined as the fraction of unique TCRs that were SARS-CoV-2-associated. Depth was defined as the fraction of total T cells that were SARS-CoV-2-associated. Using the MIRA data, each spike-specific TCR was assigned both to the spike region to which the TCR was reactive and to a CD4 or CD8 class. Log10-transformed breadth and depth values were compared by one-way ANOVA with Sidak's multiple comparisons tests. As stored in TCRdb, this immuneACCESS dataset retains in-frame rearrangements with V and J assigned. A fraction of the clones does not appear; measured against another copy, unresolved V genes explain less than half of the discrepancy, and the remainder lacks a known reason. V and J calls and clone size are given by that table; D and trimming were obtained from the DNA. Counted in this sample were tens of thousands of clones; approximately 85% of them appeared once. The ten largest clones add up to around 16% of the sample.

Comment on this clone: Its recognized antigen is unknown. Base qualities are not at hand, and no much larger clone is one base apart.

The V and J genes are TRBV15 and TRBJ2-5; the D call could be TRBD1 or TRBD2, with each sharing 5 bases. The source material was peripheral blood, sampled on day 0 of AZD1222 vaccination. The clonotype was recovered from an adult in good health. CDR3 region: CATSRVKGPQETQYF. Read as DNA, the sequence is TGTGCCACCAGCAGAGTGAAGGGACCGCAAGAGACCCAGTACTTC.